This TCR beta chain was sequenced in a study of blood T cell repertoires in COVID-19. Study details: Nucleic acid was either cDNA or gDNA, and it came from T cells, B-cell-depleted T cells, or PBMCs.

The CDR3 sequence is 15 residues long. Germline lookup yields CDR1 SGDLS and CDR2 YYNGEE. The ends lost 4 bases at V and 7 bases at J; junction bases unmatched: 10. In the source study's methods: Amplification with reference gene primers provided the estimates of nucleated cell counts. Some clones are missing from TCRdb's copy, which holds only in-frame ones; the method was immunoSEQ multiplex PCR. From that table come the V and J calls and clone size; the DNA was used to work out D and trimming. The data contain about 63,000 clones, roughly 85% of them singletons. V and J are TRBV9 and TRBJ2-2; 7 nucleotides align to TRBD1. This sequence originates from a human donor in a cohort sampled during active COVID-19. Sequenced: peripheral blood. CDR3 residues: CASSPLQGSSGELFF. The CDR3 region has the DNA TGTGCCAGCAGCCCCTTACAGGGGAGCAGCGGGGAGCTGTTTTTT. The variable domain in full, completed from reference TRBV9 and TRBJ2-2, reads DSGVTQTPKHLITATGQRVTLRCSPRSGDLSVYWYQQSLDQGLQFLIQYYNGEERAKGNILERFSAQQFPDLHSELNLSSLELGDSALYFCASSPLQGSSGELFFGEGSRLTVL.